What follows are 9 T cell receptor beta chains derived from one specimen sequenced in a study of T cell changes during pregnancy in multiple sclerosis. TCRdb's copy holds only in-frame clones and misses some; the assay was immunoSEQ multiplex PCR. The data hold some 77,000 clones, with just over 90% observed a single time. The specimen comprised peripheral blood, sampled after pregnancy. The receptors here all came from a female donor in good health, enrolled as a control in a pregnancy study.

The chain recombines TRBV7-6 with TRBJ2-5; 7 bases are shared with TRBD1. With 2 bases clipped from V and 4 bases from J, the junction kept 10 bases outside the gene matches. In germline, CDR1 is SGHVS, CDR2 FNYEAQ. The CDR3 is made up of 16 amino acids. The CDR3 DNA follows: TGTGCCAGCAGCTTATCCGCAGGGGGTGGGGGAGAGACCCAGTACTTC. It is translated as CASSLSAGGGGETQYF.

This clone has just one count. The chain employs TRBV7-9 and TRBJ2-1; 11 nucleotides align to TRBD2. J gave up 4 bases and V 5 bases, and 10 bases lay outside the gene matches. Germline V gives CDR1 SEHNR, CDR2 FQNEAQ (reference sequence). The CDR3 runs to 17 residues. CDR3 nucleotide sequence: TGTGCCAGCAGCCCGAACCTAGCGGGAGGACAGTACAATGAGCAGTTCTTC. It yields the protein CASSPNLAGGQYNEQFF. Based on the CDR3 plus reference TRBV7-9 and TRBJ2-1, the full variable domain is DTGVSQNPRHKITKRGQNVTFRCDPISEHNRLYWYRQTLGQGPEFLTYFQNEAQLEKSRLLSDRFSAERPKGSFSTLEIQRTEQGDSAMYLCASSPNLAGGQYNEQFFGPGTRLTVL.

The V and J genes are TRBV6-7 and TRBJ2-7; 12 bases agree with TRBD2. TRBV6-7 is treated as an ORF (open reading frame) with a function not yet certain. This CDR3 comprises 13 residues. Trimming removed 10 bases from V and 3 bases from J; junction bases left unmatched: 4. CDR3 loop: CANRLAGDYEQYF. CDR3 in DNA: TGTGCCAATAGACTAGCGGGAGACTACGAGCAGTACTTC.

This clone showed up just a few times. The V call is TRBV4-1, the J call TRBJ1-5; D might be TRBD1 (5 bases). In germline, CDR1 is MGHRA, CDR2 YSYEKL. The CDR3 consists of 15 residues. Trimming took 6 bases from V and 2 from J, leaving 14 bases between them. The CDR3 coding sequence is TGCGCCAGCAGTTACGAGCCGGGGGGCAATCAGCCCCAGCATTTT. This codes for CASSYEPGGNQPQHF.

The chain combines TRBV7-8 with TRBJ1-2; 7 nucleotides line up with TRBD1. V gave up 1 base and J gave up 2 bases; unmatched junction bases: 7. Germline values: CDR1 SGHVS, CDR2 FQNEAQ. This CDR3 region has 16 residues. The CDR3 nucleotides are TGTGCCAGCAGCTTAGAGCGACAGGGTGAAAACTATGGCTACACCTTC. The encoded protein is CASSLERQGENYGYTF.

CDR3 residues: CASSSLASGSNEQFF. For the CDR3, the DNA is TGTGCCAGCAGTTCCCTGGCCAGCGGGAGCAATGAGCAGTTCTTC. The chain has TRBV6-5 and TRBJ2-1, with 8 bases aligning to TRBD2. CDR1 is MNHEY and CDR2 is SVGAGI in the germline V gene. The CDR3 contains 15 residues. J gave up 6 bases and V 4 bases, and 8 bases lay outside the gene matches.

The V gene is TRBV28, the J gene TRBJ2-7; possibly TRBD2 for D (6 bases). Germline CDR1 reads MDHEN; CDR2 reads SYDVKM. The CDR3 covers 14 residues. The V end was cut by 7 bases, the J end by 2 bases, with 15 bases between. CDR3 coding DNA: TGTGCCAGCACCAGTGGGAGGTCGGCCTACGAGCAGTACTTC. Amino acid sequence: CASTSGRSAYEQYF.

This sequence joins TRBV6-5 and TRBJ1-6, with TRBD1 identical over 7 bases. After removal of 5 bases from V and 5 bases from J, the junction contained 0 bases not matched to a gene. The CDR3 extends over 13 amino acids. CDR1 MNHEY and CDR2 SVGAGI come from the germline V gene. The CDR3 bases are TGTGCCAGCAGTGACAGGGATAATTCACCCCTCCACTTT. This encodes CASSDRDNSPLHF.

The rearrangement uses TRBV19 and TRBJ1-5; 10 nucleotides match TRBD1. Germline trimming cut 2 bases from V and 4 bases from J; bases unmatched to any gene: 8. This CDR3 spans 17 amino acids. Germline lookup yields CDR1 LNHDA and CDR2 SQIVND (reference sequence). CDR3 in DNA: TGTGCCAGTAGTATATCCTGGGACAGGGGCAGGAATCAGCCCCAGCATTTT. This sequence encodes CASSISWDRGRNQPQHF. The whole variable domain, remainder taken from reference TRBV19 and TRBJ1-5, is DGGITQSPKYLFRKEGQNVTLSCEQNLNHDAMYWYRQDPGQGLRLIYYSQIVNDFQKGDIAEGYSVSREKKESFPLTVTSAQKNPTAFYLCASSISWDRGRNQPQHFGDGTRLSIL.